The 20 T cell receptor beta chains below come from one sample, sequenced in a study of shared clonotypes between healthy human individuals. Here immunoSEQ multiplex PCR was the method, and the copy in TCRdb shows in-frame clones only, minus some. This table holds about 2 million clones, around 95% found once. Sequencing was carried out using naive CD4+ T cells sorted from blood. The sample's subset: CD45RA+ positively selected. The receptor set was obtained from a man aged 18 to 30 in good health.

Worth noting for this clone: Distinct nucleotide sequences in the sample also encode this CDR3. This sequence joins TRBV6-5 and TRBJ1-2, with 9 bases fitting TRBD1. The CDR3 extends over 13 amino acids. Germline assignment: CDR1 MNHEY and CDR2 SVGAGI. The ends lost 6 bases at V and 7 bases at J; junction bases unmatched: 6. In DNA form, the CDR3 reads TGTGCCAGCAGAGTGGGACAGGGAGGTGGCTACACCTTC. Its protein is CASRVGQGGGYTF.

The chain links TRBV5-4 to TRBJ2-1, with D perhaps matching TRBD1 (7 bases). V was pared by 3 bases and J by 3 bases, with 13 bases between. CDR1 is SGHNT, CDR2 YYREEE, per germline (reference sequence). The CDR3 runs 15 residues. CDR3 DNA: TGTGCCAGCAGCTGGGGGGACAGAAGCTACAATGAGCAGTTCTTC. Protein product: CASSWGDRSYNEQFF. Using reference TRBV5-4 and TRBJ2-1 for the parts outside the CDR3, the full variable domain is ETGVTQSPTHLIKTRGQQVTLRCSSQSGHNTVSWYQQALGQGPQFIFQYYREEENGRGNFPPRFSGLQFPNYSSELNVNALELDDSALYLCASSWGDRSYNEQFFGPGTRLTVL.

The chain combines TRBV5-1 with TRBJ2-7, with D possibly TRBD2 on 6 matching bases. With 2 bases removed from V and 6 bases from J, the gap between germline ends came to 9 bases. CDR1 is SGHRS, CDR2 YFSETQ, per germline. The CDR3 runs 12 residues. The CDR3: CASSFDGGEQYF. CDR3 nucleotides: TGCGCCAGCAGCTTTGACGGGGGCGAGCAGTACTTC.

Comments on this clone: Other DNA sequences in this specimen translate into the identical CDR3. The gene calls are TRBV4-2 and TRBJ2-2; the D is unclear. This CDR3 contains 13 residues. The germline gives CDR1 LGHNA, CDR2 YNFKEQ. V gave up 3 bases and J gave up 2 bases, with 4 bases separating them. The CDR3 DNA follows: TGTGCCAGCAGCCAGGACAACACCGGGGAGCTGTTTTTT. It is translated as CASSQDNTGELFF.

The gene calls are TRBV6-1 and TRBJ1-4; tentative D call: TRBD1 (5 bases). V lost 8 bases to trimming and J lost 5 bases, with 18 bases between them. Germline V lookup: CDR1 MNHNS, CDR2 SASEGT. CDR3 length: 15 amino acids. The CDR3 reads CASFLRGRGNEKLFF. CDR3 sequence (DNA): TGTGCCAGCTTCCTAAGGGGCCGGGGGAATGAAAAACTGTTTTTT.

The chain joins TRBV5-6 to TRBJ2-3; perhaps TRBD2 as D (5 bases). The CDR3 is 15 amino acids. V was clipped by 0 bases and J by 0 bases, with 8 bases between them. The V gene's germline CDR1 is SGHDT and CDR2 YYEEEE. This CDR3 reads CASSLGQRSTDTQYF. The DNA of the CDR3 is TGTGCCAGCAGCTTGGGTCAGCGGAGCACAGATACGCAGTATTTT.

The rearrangement joins TRBV10-3 to TRBJ1-5, with TRBD1 matching 9 bases. From germline, CDR1 is ENHRY and CDR2 SYGVKD. The CDR3 totals 13 residues. Unmatched junction bases numbered 7, after V lost 9 bases and J lost 7 bases. DNA for the CDR3: TGTGCCATAGGACAGGGGACCGGGCAGCCCCAGCATTTT. It codes for CAIGQGTGQPQHF.

The gene calls are TRBV15 and TRBJ2-1, with D possibly matching TRBD2 (6 bases). V was clipped by 1 base and J by 9 bases, with 19 bases between them. The CDR3 covers 16 residues. Germline V gives CDR1 LNHNV, CDR2 YYDKDF (reference sequence). CDR3 in DNA: TGTGCCACCAGCAGAGGATTAGGCCCGGGGGTAGGTGAGCAGTTCTTC. It is translated as CATSRGLGPGVGEQFF.

The chain carries TRBV6-1 and TRBJ1-1; TRBD1 matches 9 bases. This CDR3 comprises 14 residues. The germline gives CDR1 MNHNS, CDR2 SASEGT. Losses at the gene ends were 2 bases for V and 10 bases for J; bases not matched to a gene: 8. The CDR3 reads CASSELPQGARAFF. In DNA form, the CDR3 reads TGTGCCAGCAGTGAACTTCCACAGGGGGCGCGAGCTTTCTTT.

This sequence joins TRBV27 and TRBJ2-7, with a tentative D call TRBD2 (6 bases). Germline V lookup: CDR1 MNHEY, CDR2 SMNVEV (reference sequence). The CDR3 contains 15 residues. Trimming cost V 6 bases and J 6 bases, with 21 bases left between them. CDR3 in amino acids: CASSLWAGSPGEQYF. The CDR3 DNA reads TGTGCCAGCAGCCTCTGGGCGGGGTCGCCGGGCGAGCAGTACTTC.

The chain recombines TRBV19 with TRBJ2-2, with 16 bases lining up with TRBD2. V trimming: 11 bases; J trimming: 2 bases; junction bases outside the gene matches: 14. This CDR3 is built from 19 residues. The germline CDR1 and CDR2 sequences are LNHDA and SQIVND (reference sequence). The CDR3 DNA reads TGTGCCTGGCCGGGGACTAGCGGGAGGGCCCGGGTAAACACCGGGGAGCTGTTTTTT. Translating gives CAWPGTSGRARVNTGELFF.

On this clone: The sample has other DNA sequences that encode this CDR3 too. This chain uses TRBV7-2 with TRBJ2-7, with D tentatively TRBD1 (6 bases). This CDR3 region has 15 residues. Between the trimmed V and J ends, which lost 1 base and 2 bases, there was a span of 12 bases. Germline-derived CDR1 and CDR2 are SGHTA and FQGNSA. CDR3 nucleotide sequence: TGTGCCAGCAGCTTAGGCAGGGGTCTGACCTACGAGCAGTACTTC. Its translation: CASSLGRGLTYEQYF.

This sequence joins TRBV2 and TRBJ1-3; the D gene is possibly TRBD1 (5 bases). CDR1 and CDR2 (germline): SNHLY, FYNNEI. The ends were cut back, 10 bases at V and 0 bases at J, with 10 bases in the middle. The CDR3 is 13 amino acids. DNA of the CDR3: TGTGCCATTGACAGTCTCTCTGGAAACACCATATATTTT. Translated: CAIDSLSGNTIYF.

The chain couples TRBV18 to TRBJ2-5, with 7 bases identical to TRBD2. The CDR3 has 13 residues. The germline CDR1 and CDR2 sequences are KGHSH and LQKENI. V lost 4 bases, J lost 5 bases, and 4 bases stayed unmatched. CDR3 protein: CASSQTSAETQYF. CDR3 coding DNA: TGTGCCAGCTCACAAACTAGCGCGGAGACCCAGTACTTC.

This clone was recorded once. This sequence joins TRBV7-9 and TRBJ1-3, with D unresolved. In germline, CDR1 is SEHNR, CDR2 FQNEAQ (reference sequence). The CDR3 is 14 residues long. The germline V and J ends were trimmed by 4 bases and 3 bases, with 10 bases remaining between them. CDR3 sequence reads: CASSYSGLGNTIYF. The DNA for the CDR3 is TGTGCCAGCAGCTATTCGGGCCTTGGAAACACCATATATTTT.

As concerns this clone: This may be a read error, as it is one base from a much larger clone. Other DNA sequences in this specimen translate into the identical CDR3. The gene calls are TRBV6-5 and TRBJ1-1; unclear D gene. The CDR3 loop spans 11 amino acids. Per the germline V gene, CDR1 is MNHEY and CDR2 is SVGAGI. The CDR3 sequence: CASSYSEEAFF. The DNA of the CDR3 is TGCGCCAGCAGTTACTCCGAGGAAGCTTTCTTT.

The V and J genes are TRBV5-1 and TRBJ2-7, with 8 bases identical to TRBD1. The CDR3 totals 14 residues. Unmatched junction bases numbered 4, after V lost 3 bases and J lost 2 bases. The germline CDR1 and CDR2 sequences are SGHRS and YFSETQ. The CDR3 nucleotides are TGCGCCAGCAGCTCAAACAGGGGGGCCTACGAGCAGTACTTC. Translation: CASSSNRGAYEQYF.

The CDR3 protein is CASRRAGEDYGYTF. DNA of the CDR3: TGTGCCAGTAGACGGGCCGGGGAGGACTATGGCTACACCTTC. V gene TRBV19 combines with J gene TRBJ1-2; D is unclear. This CDR3 has 14 residues. The V end lost 6 bases, the J end lost 3 bases, and 14 bases lay between the germline ends. Germline-derived CDR1 and CDR2 are LNHDA and SQIVND (reference sequence).

With respect to this clone: Other nucleotide sequences in the sample specify the same CDR3. The J gene is TRBJ1-1, the V gene TRBV2, with D possibly matching TRBD1 (5 bases). From germline, CDR1 is SNHLY and CDR2 FYNNEI. Trimming pared 2 bases from V and 5 bases from J, leaving 9 bases between. This CDR3 is 13 amino acids long. CDR3 sequence reads: CASSEQGGTEAFF. The CDR3, as DNA: TGTGCCAGCAGTGAACAGGGAGGGACTGAAGCTTTCTTT. The full variable domain, rest sourced from reference TRBV2 and TRBJ1-1, is EPEVTQTPSHQVTQMGQEVILRCVPISNHLYFYWYRQILGQKVEFLVSFYNNEISEKSEIFDDQFSVERPDGSNFTLKIRSTKLEDSAMYFCASSEQGGTEAFFGQGTRLTVV.

This sequence joins TRBV11-2 and TRBJ1-6, with 8 bases aligning to TRBD1. Germline V gives CDR1 SGHAT, CDR2 FQNNGV. The CDR3 covers 15 residues. The V and J ends lost 6 bases and 6 bases, in that order; junction bases with no gene match: 7. The CDR3 is CASRSSDRGNSPLHF. CDR3 DNA sequence: TGTGCCAGCAGATCATCCGACAGGGGTAATTCACCCCTCCACTTT.